A single sample is the source of the 12 T cell receptor beta chains below, sequenced in a study of T cells in Graves' hyperthyroidism and ophthalmopathy. Amplification yielded TCR beta CDR3 regions, with RNA transcripts as the source. First-round RT-PCR with HTBI primers amplified the TCR CDR3 region. MiXCR was run by TCRdb on the multiplex PCR reads, yielding one entry per CDR3 protein. The sample contains 550,000 to 850,000 distinct CDR3 sequences, 18% of which appear only once. Sequenced: blood. These receptors all stem from a woman in her 50s with Graves' hyperthyroidism that later progressed to Graves' ophthalmopathy.

This clonotype was seen many times. The V gene is TRBV12-3 or TRBV12-4, the J gene TRBJ2-7; TRBD1 might be the D (6 bases). V lost 3 bases and J lost 5, with 14 bases in between. The CDR3 has 14 amino acids. The CDR3 spells CASSFQGLKDEQYF. CDR3 nucleotide sequence: TGTGCCAGCAGTTTCCAGGGGCTAAAGGACGAGCAGTACTTC.

In this sample, this clonotype turned up many times. This chain joins TRBV2 and TRBJ2-5; D unclear. This CDR3 has 13 amino acids. Germline-derived CDR1 and CDR2 are SNHLY and FYNNEI. Trimming cost V 6 bases and J 1 base, with 9 bases left between them. CDR3 loop: CASRLPTQETQYF. In DNA, the CDR3 is TGTGCCAGCAGACTACCCACCCAAGAGACCCAGTACTTC.

The chain couples TRBV7-9 to TRBJ1-5, with D perhaps matching TRBD1 (5 bases). The germline CDR1 and CDR2 sequences are SEHNR and FQNEAQ (reference sequence). V lost 5 bases and J 4 bases, leaving 15 bases between the germline ends. The CDR3 runs to 15 residues. The DNA of the CDR3 is TGTGCCAGCAGCCGATCCGGGACTAATAATCAGCCCCAGCATTTT. This sequence encodes CASSRSGTNNQPQHF.

This clonotype has more than one count but fewer than ten. This chain joins TRBV2 and TRBJ2-6, with D possibly TRBD1 on 6 matching bases. Germline assignment: CDR1 SNHLY and CDR2 FYNNEI. V was shortened by 6 bases and J by 1 base, with 10 bases between the two germline ends. CDR3 size: 15 residues. This CDR3 is CASRQGKSGANVLTF. As DNA, the CDR3 is TGTGCCAGCAGGCAGGGGAAGTCTGGGGCCAACGTCCTGACTTTC.

This clonotype was observed once. This sequence joins TRBV19 and TRBJ2-2, with TRBD2 matching 8 bases. Unmatched junction bases numbered 7, after V lost 6 bases and J lost 4 bases. The CDR3 covers 15 residues. Germline lookup yields CDR1 LNHDA and CDR2 SQIVND (reference sequence). In DNA, the CDR3 is TGTGCCAGTAGGGACCTCGGGAGGGGCACCGGGGAGCTGTTTTTT. This codes for CASRDLGRGTGELFF.

This clonotype showed up just a few times. The chain is built from TRBV6-1 and TRBJ1-2, with a weak D call TRBD1 (6 bases). There are 15 residues in the CDR3. V was pared by 6 bases and J by 1 base, with 15 bases between. Germline values: CDR1 MNHNS, CDR2 SASEGT. The CDR3, as DNA: TGTGCCAGCAGGCTGGACAGAAATCTTAACTATGGCTACACCTTC. Encoded protein: CASRLDRNLNYGYTF.

This chain links TRBV5-4 with TRBJ2-5, with TRBD2 identical over 8 bases. The V and J ends lost 5 bases and 2 bases, in that order; junction bases with no gene match: 5. CDR1 is SGHNT, CDR2 YYREEE, per germline (reference sequence). The CDR3 totals 14 residues. CDR3 DNA: TGTGCCAGCAGGGGTACTAGCGGACAAGAGACCCAGTACTTC. This sequence encodes CASRGTSGQETQYF.

This chain joins TRBV11-3 and TRBJ2-1; D possibly corresponds to TRBD2 (6 bases). The CDR3 length is 14 residues. V shed 5 bases and J shed 5 bases, with 13 bases lying between them. Germline V CDR1 and CDR2: SGHNT, YENEEA. The CDR3 here is CASSRGTNDNEQFF. CDR3 coding DNA: TGTGCCAGCAGCCGCGGGACGAATGACAATGAGCAGTTCTTC.

This clonotype has more than one count but fewer than ten. J is TRBJ2-2 and V is TRBV10-3; no clear D. The germline V gene has CDR1 ENHRY and CDR2 SYGVKD. The CDR3 covers 15 residues. Trimming shortened V by 3 bases and J by 5 bases, and 13 bases separated the two germline ends. CDR3 loop: CAISDNGVLTGELFF. The DNA of the CDR3 is TGTGCCATCAGTGATAATGGGGTTCTTACCGGGGAGCTGTTTTTT.

This clonotype was detected ten times or more. The chain employs TRBV28 and TRBJ2-2; either TRBD1 or TRBD2 may fit D (6 bases each). Germline CDR1 is MDHEN and CDR2 is SYDVKM. The CDR3 has 14 amino acids. Trimming removed 3 bases at V and 4 bases at J, with 9 bases between. The CDR3 spells CASSLEGGTGELFF. CDR3 in DNA: TGTGCCAGCAGTTTGGAGGGGGGCACCGGGGAGCTGTTTTTT.

The sample holds many counts of this clonotype. The V and J genes are TRBV7-9 and TRBJ2-3; 14 bases agree with TRBD2. Germline values: CDR1 SEHNR, CDR2 FQNEAQ (reference sequence). CDR3 length equals 18 residues. After removal of 4 bases from V and 1 base from J, the junction contained 7 bases not matched to a gene. The CDR3 nucleotides are TGTGCCAGCAGCTCGGGACTAGCGGGGGCGCTGCGCACAGATACGCAGTATTTT. Amino acid sequence: CASSSGLAGALRTDTQYF.

The chain uses TRBV6-1 and TRBJ1-5; D is ambiguous. Trimming shortened V by 2 bases and J by 0 bases, and 14 bases separated the two germline ends. This CDR3 is built from 17 residues. Germline values: CDR1 MNHNS, CDR2 SASEGT. DNA of the CDR3: TGTGCCAGCAGTGAACGGCCCGAGGGTCCTAGCAATCAGCCCCAGCATTTT. It codes for CASSERPEGPSNQPQHF.